The rows below give T cell receptor beta chains drawn from one sample of a study of tumour-infiltrating T cells in Burkitt lymphoma. Method: immunoSEQ multiplex PCR; TCRdb's copy keeps in-frame clones and lacks some. Among roughly 13,000 clones listed, roughly 73% were seen once. Material: tumor tissue. These receptors were taken from a human donor with diffuse large B-cell lymphoma. CDR3s include the opening cysteine and the closing phenylalanine or tryptophan. D genes are given only for firm matches.

cdr3_length v_call d_call cdr3_aa
17 TRBV10-3 TRBD2 CAIRPGLAGANTGELFF
18 TRBV18 TRBD1 CASSPQGPAGTVNYGYTF
17 TRBV28 TRBD2 CASSPGGLAGQPGELFF
12 TRBV6-6 . CASRDLVTEAFF
17 TRBV9 TRBD2 CVSGEKREGVWTGELFF
15 TRBV29-1 . CSVMTGKEGTDTQYF
15 TRBV27 . CASSLGSSGANVLTF
21 TRBV30 TRBD2 CAWNSRASGRPLFTPYNEQFF
17 TRBV4-2 TRBD2 CASSQGTSGPAYNEQFF
18 TRBV7-9 TRBD1 CASRLRPPHPGQGGEQFF
13 TRBV7-6 . CASSPPLSGTQYF
14 TRBV7-2 . CASSFPSYNSPLHF
14 TRBV6-5 TRBD2 CASIGLAGSGELFF
15 TRBV6-5 . CASSYNLAGGYEQYF
13 TRBV29-1 . CSVLHNVNTEAFF
17 TRBV4-2 TRBD1 CASSQVATRTGLGGYTF
14 TRBV10-3 TRBD2 CAINGLAGEGEQFF
15 TRBV29-1 . CSARKGPGNDNEQFF
13 TRBV6-1 TRBD2 CAISAGPTYEQYF
19 TRBV27 TRBD1 CASSLSFLDGGGPYYGYTF
12 TRBV19 . CASASGNTEAFF
17 TRBV7-6 . CASSLAGLEGINEKLFF
14 TRBV7-9 TRBD1 CASSLVDRGDGYTF
15 TRBV7-2 . CASSLAFGGYNEQFF
15 TRBV5-1 . CASSFRGANVNEQFF
16 TRBV9 TRBD1 CASSVAGGQALYGYTF
17 TRBV5-1 TRBD1 CASTYHGTGRMNTEAFF
14 TRBV4-1 . CASSHLVSSYEQYF
14 TRBV19 . CASSIGGTGYEQYF
14 TRBV7-9 . CASGSEVTNTEAFF
17 TRBV7-9 TRBD2 CASSIPPGTSAYNEQFF
17 TRBV7-9 . CASSLDLWGQDTGELFF
13 TRBV6-5 . CASSPSGGNTIYF
15 TRBV5-6 TRBD1 CASSSTGQGAYEQYF
13 TRBV19 . CASTSSAGTEAFF
10 TRBV7-9 . CASSLETQYF
12 TRBV5-6 . CASRWGGDEQFF
13 TRBV7-8 TRBD1 CASSWDRAGELFF
14 TRBV29-1 . CSVSRRSVASEQFF